The 22 T cell receptor beta chains presented below share a single source sample, sequenced in a study of shared clonotypes between healthy human individuals. Naive CD8 cells lacked CD45RO and underwent positive selection for CCR7, leaving out terminally differentiated effector memory CD45RA+ cells. Profiling relied on immunoSEQ multiplex PCR, and the TCRdb table lists in-frame clones only, not all of them. Altogether nearly 2 million clones are present, just under 95% being singletons, with the ten largest covering roughly 1.2%. The sequenced material came from naive CD8+ T cells sorted from blood. The receptors were sampled from a young man in good health.

V is TRBV6-6 and J is TRBJ2-7, with 7 positions matching TRBD2. There are 15 residues in the CDR3. J lost 2 bases, V lost 4 bases, and 8 bases had no gene match. Germline CDR1 is MNHNY and CDR2 is SVGAGI (reference sequence). The CDR3 DNA sequence: TGTGCCAGCAGTTTCCCCGGCGGGAGTCCCTACGAGCAGTACTTC. Its translation: CASSFPGGSPYEQYF.

V usage is TRBV11-2 and J usage is TRBJ2-1; TRBD1 is a possible D gene (5 bases). This CDR3 has 15 amino acids. The V gene lost 7 bases and the J gene lost 0 bases, with 13 bases spanning the gap. Germline lookup yields CDR1 SGHAT and CDR2 FQNNGV. CDR3 sequence: CASTLRRGSYNEQFF. The CDR3 DNA is TGTGCCAGCACCCTGCGTAGGGGCTCCTACAATGAGCAGTTCTTC.

The chain has TRBV2 and TRBJ2-1; a weak D match, TRBD1 (6 bases). The CDR3 has 14 residues. V was cut by 8 bases and J by 0 bases, with 11 bases left in between. Germline lookup yields CDR1 SNHLY and CDR2 FYNNEI. The CDR3 DNA sequence: TGTGCCAGCTGGACAGCCAGCTCCTACAATGAGCAGTTCTTC. This gives the protein CASWTASSYNEQFF.

J is TRBJ1-4 and V is TRBV5-1; 9 bases are a match to TRBD1. V trimming: 1 base; J trimming: 6 bases; junction bases outside the gene matches: 4. Germline CDR1 is SGHRS and CDR2 is YFSETQ. This CDR3 region has 15 residues. The CDR3 DNA follows: TGCGCCAGCAGCTTGCCCGGGACAGGGTATGAAAAACTGTTTTTT. Encoded protein: CASSLPGTGYEKLFF.

The chain recombines TRBV29-1 with TRBJ1-2, with unresolved D. CDR1 and CDR2 from the germline V gene are SQVTM and ANQGSEA. V was trimmed by 3 bases and J by 6 bases, leaving 8 bases between them. CDR3 size: 11 residues. CDR3 in amino acids: CSVDHRDGYTF. The CDR3 DNA reads TGCAGCGTTGATCATAGGGATGGCTACACCTTC.

This sequence joins TRBV5-1 and TRBJ1-1; unclear D gene. CDR1 SGHRS and CDR2 YFSETQ come from the germline V gene. The V gene lost 4 bases and the J gene lost 6 bases, with 7 bases spanning the gap. This CDR3 is 11 amino acids long. Here the CDR3 reads CASSTGSEAFF. In DNA, the CDR3 is TGCGCCAGCAGCACGGGTTCTGAAGCTTTCTTT.

This sequence joins TRBV27 and TRBJ1-1, with D perhaps TRBD1 (5 bases). V lost 7 bases and J 4 bases, leaving 13 bases between the germline ends. Germline-derived CDR1 and CDR2 are MNHEY and SMNVEV (reference sequence). The CDR3 totals 13 residues. The CDR3 reads CASKAGFSTEAFF. The CDR3 DNA follows: TGTGCCAGCAAGGCAGGGTTCAGCACTGAAGCTTTCTTT.

This chain links TRBV5-1 with TRBJ1-1; 7 bases map to TRBD1. Germline assignment: CDR1 SGHRS and CDR2 YFSETQ. V trimming: 3 bases; J trimming: 0 bases; junction bases outside the gene matches: 14. This CDR3 spans 18 amino acids. CDR3 region: CASSSKSTGDALNTEAFF. CDR3 in DNA: TGCGCCAGCAGCTCGAAGTCAACAGGGGATGCTCTGAACACTGAAGCTTTCTTT.

The chain recombines TRBV4-1 with TRBJ1-2; 9 positions match TRBD1. The CDR3 extends over 15 amino acids. J lost 2 bases, V lost 2 bases, and 3 bases had no gene match. Germline V lookup: CDR1 MGHRA, CDR2 YSYEKL. The CDR3 spells CASSQNRGQNYGYTF. The CDR3 coding sequence is TGCGCCAGCAGCCAAAACAGGGGGCAGAACTATGGCTACACCTTC.

This rearrangement joins TRBV25-1 to TRBJ1-2; the D is unclear. Germline CDR1 is MGHDK and CDR2 is SYGVNS. This CDR3 region has 12 residues. The V and J ends lost 4 bases and 4 bases respectively, with 7 bases between them. The CDR3 DNA is TGTGCCAGCAGTGCACACCTCTATGGCTACACCTTC. Protein sequence: CASSAHLYGYTF.

Turning to this clone: Different DNA sequences within this sample yield the same CDR3. The chain employs TRBV6-6 and TRBJ2-2; D may be TRBD1 or TRBD2 (5 bases each). The germline V and J ends were trimmed by 2 bases and 4 bases, with 5 bases remaining between them. This CDR3 contains 13 residues. The germline V gene has CDR1 MNHNY and CDR2 SVGAGI (reference sequence). CDR3 residues: CASSYGGTGELFF. DNA of the CDR3: TGTGCCAGCAGTTACGGGGGCACCGGGGAGCTGTTTTTT.

The chain couples TRBV9 to TRBJ2-1; 8 nucleotides match TRBD2. This CDR3 spans 14 amino acids. J gave up 9 bases and V 3 bases, and 8 bases lay outside the gene matches. From germline, CDR1 is SGDLS and CDR2 YYNGEE. This chain's CDR3 is CASSGREGVSEQFF. Here the CDR3 DNA reads TGTGCCAGCAGCGGACGGGAGGGGGTCAGTGAGCAGTTCTTC.

This clone was detected once. The chain links TRBV6-5 to TRBJ2-4; D could derive from TRBD1 or TRBD2 (5 bases each). The CDR3 loop spans 13 amino acids. V lost 6 bases and J 8 bases, leaving 14 bases between the germline ends. CDR1 is MNHEY and CDR2 is SVGAGI in the germline V gene. The CDR3 protein is CASSLYLGDIQYF. The CDR3 bases are TGTGCCAGCAGCCTATACCTGGGGGACATTCAGTACTTC.

This clone appeared once. Other DNA sequences in this sample translate to the same CDR3. The chain uses TRBV27 and TRBJ1-5; no clear D gene. The CDR3 spans 13 residues. V shed 2 bases and J shed 5 bases, with 7 bases lying between them. Looked up from germline, CDR1 is MNHEY and CDR2 is SMNVEV (reference sequence). In DNA, the CDR3 is TGTGCCAGCAGTTTAAGGGAAGATCAGCCCCAGCATTTT. This codes for CASSLREDQPQHF.

The rearrangement uses TRBV7-6 and TRBJ2-6; D is undetermined. Deletions cut 5 bases from V and 5 bases from J, with 16 bases between. The CDR3 runs 16 residues. Germline V lookup: CDR1 SGHVS, CDR2 FNYEAQ. Here the CDR3 DNA reads TGTGCCAGCAGCCCTTTCTCACAAAGTCGGGCCAACGTCCTGACTTTC. This encodes CASSPFSQSRANVLTF.

To note about this clone: One end of the junction fails to match germline, which may point to a read error. The chain recombines TRBV30 with TRBJ2-7; 8 bases are a match to TRBD1. The CDR3 spans 10 residues. Germline V gene lookup returns CDR1 GTSNPN and CDR2 SVGIG (reference sequence). CDR3 sequence: CAWKSSRGHF. CDR3 coding DNA: TGTGCCTGGAAGTCTTCCAGGGGGCACTTC.

To note about this clone: Germline and junction disagree at one end, which may indicate a read error. This sequence joins TRBV10-1 and TRBJ2-7; D unresolved. This CDR3 region has 12 residues. In germline, CDR1 is WNHNN, CDR2 SYGVQD (reference sequence). In DNA, the CDR3 is TGCGCCACCAGTATCGATCTATACGAGCAGTACTTC. It specifies CATSIDLYEQYF.

The gene calls are TRBV9 and TRBJ2-1, with 10 bases fitting TRBD2. This CDR3 has 16 amino acids. CDR1 is SGDLS, CDR2 YYNGEE, per germline. Losses at the gene ends were 4 bases for V and 4 bases for J; bases not matched to a gene: 8. The CDR3 loop is CASSSRLAGVYNEQFF. CDR3 nucleotides: TGTGCCAGCAGCTCGCGACTAGCGGGTGTATACAATGAGCAGTTCTTC.

A word on this clone: Other nucleotide sequences from this sample produce the same CDR3. In DNA form, the CDR3 reads TGTGCCAGTACCTTGACAGGGGGCAATCAGCCCCAGCATTTT. This codes for CASTLTGGNQPQHF. The chain has TRBV19 and TRBJ1-5, with TRBD1 matching over 8 bases. Trimming took 7 bases from V and 2 from J; bases not matched to a gene: 4. Germline lookup yields CDR1 LNHDA and CDR2 SQIVND (reference sequence). The CDR3 length is 14 residues.

V usage is TRBV6-1 and J usage is TRBJ2-2; 9 bases line up with TRBD2. This CDR3 is built from 18 residues. In germline, CDR1 is MNHNS, CDR2 SASEGT. The V segment lost 3 bases and the J segment 4 bases; nucleotides outside the gene matches: 12. CDR3 DNA sequence: TGTGCCAGCAGTGATCCAAGCGGGGGGATGTTTAGCACCGGGGAGCTGTTTTTT. Translated, it gives CASSDPSGGMFSTGELFF.

The gene calls are TRBV7-9 and TRBJ2-2; possible D gene TRBD1, 6 bases. Trimming took 2 bases from V and 4 from J, leaving 11 bases between them. The CDR3 is 15 residues long. Germline V lookup: CDR1 SEHNR, CDR2 FQNEAQ (reference sequence). The CDR3 sequence is CASSLYGQPTGELFF. In DNA, the CDR3 is TGTGCCAGCAGCTTATACGGACAGCCCACCGGGGAGCTGTTTTTT.

The chain joins TRBV15 to TRBJ2-3, with a possible D match to TRBD1 (6 bases). The CDR3 length is 14 residues. Germline CDR1 is LNHNV and CDR2 is YYDKDF (reference sequence). V was trimmed by 5 bases and J by 4 bases, leaving 13 bases between them. CDR3 amino acids: CATSGRGRADTQYF. CDR3 DNA: TGTGCCACCAGCGGCAGGGGTAGGGCAGATACGCAGTATTTT.